The 32 T cell receptor beta chains below were found in one sample sequenced in a study of Graves' ophthalmopathy and Graves' hyperthyroidism. Amplifying from RNA transcripts, the study obtained TCR beta CDR3 regions. An initial RT-PCR round employing HTBI primers preceded a second-round multiplex PCR. TCRdb redid the calling of the multiplex PCR reads with MiXCR, one entry per CDR3 protein. The sample has about 700,000 distinct CDR3 sequences, roughly 39% seen once. The specimen sequenced was peripheral blood. The receptors originated from an adult man with Graves' ophthalmopathy.

V is TRBV10-3 and J is TRBJ2-5; no firm D call. V dropped 3 bases and J dropped 5 bases, with 13 bases sitting between them. CDR3 length: 14 amino acids. Germline CDR1 reads ENHRY; CDR2 reads SYGVKD. CDR3 sequence reads: CAISEDLGRETQYF. CDR3 sequence (DNA): TGTGCCATCAGTGAAGATCTGGGTCGGGAGACCCAGTACTTC.

This clonotype was recorded at least ten times. The V call is TRBV19, the J call TRBJ2-6; D may be TRBD2 (6 bases). Germline V lookup: CDR1 LNHDA, CDR2 SQIVND (reference sequence). The germline V and J ends were trimmed by 6 bases and 0 bases, with 9 bases remaining between them. The CDR3 loop spans 15 amino acids. CDR3 region: CASRDGSSGANVLTF. The CDR3 DNA sequence: TGTGCCAGTAGGGACGGGAGCTCTGGGGCCAACGTCCTGACTTTC.

This clonotype was observed many times. This chain connects TRBV6-6 to TRBJ1-1; D unclear. Germline V gives CDR1 MNHNY, CDR2 SVGAGI (reference sequence). Between the trimmed V and J ends, which lost 2 bases and 9 bases, there was a span of 13 bases. The CDR3 is made up of 13 amino acids. The CDR3 reads CASSYAWESKAFF. CDR3 in DNA: TGTGCCAGCAGTTACGCCTGGGAATCTAAAGCTTTCTTT.

On this clonotype itself: A much larger clone sits a single nucleotide away, making a read error possible. As DNA, the CDR3 is TGTGCCAGCAGCGTAGCACCCGGACGGGGAGAAAGCTATGGCTACACCTTC. Its protein is CASSVAPGRGESYGYTF. The rearrangement links TRBV7-9 to TRBJ1-2; D unclear. The CDR3 has 17 residues. Germline CDR1 SEHNR, CDR2 FQNEAQ (reference sequence).

This clonotype came up a few times. Germline is not matched at one junction end, which may reflect a read error. The rearrangement joins TRBV7-2 to TRBJ2-5, with 12 positions matching TRBD2. CDR1 is SGHTA and CDR2 is FQGNSA in the germline V gene. The CDR3 is made up of 16 amino acids. CDR3 protein: CASSLVLAGGQETRYF. In DNA form, the CDR3 reads TGTGCCAGCAGCTTAGTGCTAGCGGGAGGGCAAGAGACCCGGTACTTC.

Written as DNA, the CDR3 is TGCAGCGTCGAGAACCGGCCCGTTGGTATGGAGGTCTATGGCTACACCTTC. Translated: CSVENRPVGMEVYGYTF. The V gene is TRBV29-1, the J gene TRBJ1-2; no definite D call. The CDR3 consists of 17 residues. Between the trimmed V and J ends, which lost 6 bases and 4 bases, there was a span of 27 bases. Germline V gene sequence: CDR1 SQVTM, CDR2 ANQGSEA.

In its sample, this clonotype was seen once. J is TRBJ1-2 and V is TRBV14; D gene unclear. The CDR3 runs to 15 residues. CDR1 is SGHDN and CDR2 is FVKESK in the germline V gene. The V and J ends lost 1 base and 4 bases respectively, with 13 bases between them. CDR3 DNA sequence: TGTGCCAGCAGCCAAGGGCTAGCGGGGATCTATGGCTACACCTTC. It yields the protein CASSQGLAGIYGYTF.

This clonotype came up a few times. The chain has TRBV12-3 or TRBV12-4 and TRBJ1-1, with D possibly being TRBD1 (6 bases). The CDR3 consists of 14 residues. The V and J ends lost 5 bases and 2 bases respectively, with 12 bases between them. The CDR3 spells CASSDGTFNTEAFF. The CDR3 DNA reads as TGTGCCAGCAGTGATGGGACATTTAACACTGAAGCTTTCTTT.

This clonotype is a singleton in its sample. A much larger clone lies one base from this, so it may be a read error. The CDR3 protein is CAGSYRGSGANVLTF. Here the CDR3 DNA reads TGTGCCGGCAGTTACAGGGGCTCTGGGGCCAACGTCCTGACTTTC. The chain is built from TRBV6-2 or TRBV6-3 and TRBJ2-6; 7 bases match TRBD1. This CDR3 spans 15 amino acids. Germline lookup yields CDR1 MNHEY and CDR2 SVGEGT.

J is TRBJ2-1 and V is TRBV9, with TRBD1 matching 8 bases. In germline, CDR1 is SGDLS, CDR2 YYNGEE. The CDR3 has 14 residues. V trimming: 6 bases; J trimming: 6 bases; junction bases outside the gene matches: 8. Here the CDR3 reads CASTNHDRGNEQFF. The CDR3 nucleotides are TGTGCCAGCACCAACCATGACAGGGGCAATGAGCAGTTCTTC.

This clonotype was picked up many times. This chain joins TRBV6-2 or TRBV6-3 and TRBJ2-7, with a tentative D call TRBD2 (5 bases). Trimming shortened V by 2 bases and J by 6 bases, and 8 bases separated the two germline ends. This CDR3 spans 12 amino acids. CDR1 and CDR2 (germline): MNHEY, SVGEGT. The CDR3 coding sequence is TGTGCCAGCAGTTACCGGGCGGGCGAGCAGTACTTC. Its protein product is CASSYRAGEQYF.

The chain recombines TRBV10-3 with TRBJ2-5; no clear D. Germline CDR1 and CDR2: ENHRY and SYGVKD. Trimming cost V 2 bases and J 9 bases, with 19 bases left between them. The CDR3 length is 15 residues. CDR3 in amino acids: CAISEASTGNQPQYF. The CDR3 bases are TGTGCCATCAGTGAGGCCTCTACGGGCAATCAGCCCCAGTACTTC.

As regards this clonotype: A read error may explain this, as a much larger clone is one base away. The conserved final phenylalanine or tryptophan is absent from the CDR3, which likely points to a read error. V and J are TRBV25-1 and TRBJ2-5; D is possibly TRBD1 (6 bases). From germline, CDR1 is MGHDK and CDR2 SYGVNS. The CDR3 spans 14 residues. With 0 bases removed from V and 7 bases from J, the gap between germline ends came to 12 bases. CDR3 residues: CASSEYTGFGTQYL. In DNA form, the CDR3 reads TGTGCCAGCAGTGAATATACAGGGTTTGGGACCCAGTACTTG.

The gene calls are TRBV10-3 and TRBJ1-5, with 8 bases identical to TRBD1. The J segment lost 2 bases and the V segment lost 0 bases, leaving 3 bases of the junction unmatched. This CDR3 spans 16 amino acids. The V gene's germline CDR1 is ENHRY and CDR2 SYGVKD. The DNA of the CDR3 is TGTGCCATCAGTGAGTCGAGGGGACAGGGCAATCAGCCCCAGCATTTT. This translates into CAISESRGQGNQPQHF.

In this sample, this clonotype turned up many times. CDR3 region: CASSLDRVAEQYF. The CDR3 bases are TGCGCCAGCAGCCTGGACAGGGTCGCCGAGCAGTACTTC. The chain carries TRBV4-3 and TRBJ2-7; 8 bases are a match to TRBD1. In germline, CDR1 is LGHNA, CDR2 YSLEER. CDR3 length equals 13 residues. J gave up 6 bases and V 4 bases, and 5 bases lay outside the gene matches.

This clonotype was detected only a few times. The chain has TRBV5-1 and TRBJ2-5; weak D call: TRBD1 (6 bases). This CDR3 comprises 14 residues. V was shortened by 6 bases and J by 0 bases, with 12 bases between the two germline ends. CDR1 and CDR2 (germline): SGHRS, YFSETQ. The CDR3 region is CASKRDTNQETQYF. The CDR3 DNA sequence: TGCGCCAGCAAGAGGGACACGAACCAAGAGACCCAGTACTTC.

This clonotype was observed at least ten times. The V call is TRBV20-1, the J call TRBJ1-5; D not resolved. The ends were cut back, 6 bases at V and 0 bases at J, with 9 bases in the middle. Per germline, CDR1 DFQATT and CDR2 SNEGSKA (reference sequence). The CDR3 covers 13 residues. The CDR3 here is CSASDYSNQPQHF. DNA for the CDR3: TGCAGTGCCTCCGACTATAGCAATCAGCCCCAGCATTTT.

Worth noting for this clonotype: The CDR3 does not end in the conserved phenylalanine or tryptophan, so this is likely a read error. Because the CDR3's place on the DNA is in doubt, the DNA is left out and the CDR3 is given as listed by TCRdb. CDR3 sequence reads: CASSQGRDT. The V and J genes are TRBV14 and TRBJ2-5; the table calls TRBD1, which could not be checked here. The CDR3 is 9 amino acids in total, end residues counted. The germline V gene encodes CDR1 SGHDN and CDR2 FVKESK.

This clonotype was counted at least ten times. An end of the junction does not agree with germline; a read error may underlie this. J is TRBJ1-1 and V is TRBV7-7; no clear D. The germline gives CDR1 SSHAT, CDR2 FNYEAQ (reference sequence). The CDR3 covers 13 residues. The CDR3 spells CASSLEYYTEAFF. CDR3 sequence (DNA): TGTGCTAGCAGCCTAGAATACTACACTGAAGCTTTCTTT.

The sample holds many counts of this clonotype. V gene TRBV5-6 combines with J gene TRBJ1-1; D gene unclear. In germline, CDR1 is SGHDT, CDR2 YYEEEE. V lost 2 bases to trimming and J lost 6 bases, with 5 bases between them. The CDR3 is made up of 11 amino acids. The CDR3 coding sequence is TGTGCCAGCAGCTTAGGACCTGAAGCTTTCTTT. Its protein product is CASSLGPEAFF.

V is TRBV20-1 and J is TRBJ2-5; no definite D call. Germline V gene sequence: CDR1 DFQATT, CDR2 SNEGSKA (reference sequence). The CDR3 loop spans 12 amino acids. V was shortened by 4 bases and J by 1 base, with 7 bases between the two germline ends. The CDR3 sequence is CSAIYSQETQYF. For the CDR3, the DNA is TGCAGTGCTATCTACAGCCAAGAGACCCAGTACTTC.

This clonotype showed up many times. V is TRBV7-8 and J is TRBJ2-5, with no clear D. CDR3 length equals 14 residues. Germline lookup yields CDR1 SGHVS and CDR2 FQNEAQ. V lost 1 base and J 4 bases, leaving 10 bases between the germline ends. The DNA of the CDR3 is TGTGCCAGCAGCTTAGGGCCGGCGCGAGAGACCCAGTACTTC. Its protein is CASSLGPARETQYF.

The chain joins TRBV29-1 to TRBJ2-7; TRBD2 might be the D (7 bases). The end of the DNA fits TRBJ2-1 better, so the J call may be wrong. The CDR3 has 12 residues. Germline CDR1 reads SQVTM; CDR2 reads ANQGSEA. The CDR3 protein is CSVSGTSNEQFF. CDR3 bases: TGCAGCGTTAGCGGGACATCAAATGAGCAGTTCTTC.

This clonotype was recorded many times. The chain links TRBV5-1 to TRBJ2-7; D uncertain. V was trimmed by 0 bases and J by 3 bases, leaving 10 bases between them. Germline V gives CDR1 SGHRS, CDR2 YFSETQ. The CDR3 extends over 14 amino acids. The CDR3 nucleotides read TGCGCCAGCAGCTTGGGTAGCCCAGACTACGAGCAGTACTTC. Translation: CASSLGSPDYEQYF.

This chain connects TRBV7-9 to TRBJ2-5; maybe TRBD2 (5 bases). The germline gives CDR1 SEHNR, CDR2 FQNEAQ (reference sequence). V lost 5 bases and J 9 bases, leaving 16 bases between the germline ends. The CDR3 loop spans 13 amino acids. The CDR3 protein is CASSAYGDQPQYF. CDR3 DNA: TGTGCCAGCAGCGCTTACGGGGATCAGCCCCAGTACTTC.

The V gene is TRBV29-1, the J gene TRBJ2-7; the D gene could be TRBD1 or TRBD2 (5 bases each). V was shortened by 4 bases and J by 5 bases, with 9 bases between the two germline ends. The CDR3 extends over 11 amino acids. Germline lookup yields CDR1 SQVTM and CDR2 ANQGSEA. CDR3 sequence: CSVAGHDEQYF. The CDR3 DNA reads TGCAGCGTTGCGGGGCACGACGAGCAGTACTTC.

This clonotype has ten or more counts. The rearrangement uses TRBV20-1 and TRBJ1-1; D unresolved. The V end lost 1 base, the J end lost 1 base, and 7 bases lay between the germline ends. The CDR3 totals 13 residues. Germline V CDR1 and CDR2: DFQATT, SNEGSKA (reference sequence). The CDR3 DNA sequence: TGCAGTGCTAGAGCGACACAGAACACTGAAGCTTTCTTT. This translates into CSARATQNTEAFF.

This clonotype was observed a handful of times. This chain links TRBV12-3 or TRBV12-4 with TRBJ1-4; 7 bases are a match to TRBD1. The CDR3 runs to 15 residues. Germline trimming cut 6 bases from V and 3 bases from J; bases unmatched to any gene: 7. CDR3 in DNA: TGTGCCAGCAGCTTGAAGGGGGCCCCTAATGAAAAACTGTTTTTT. Its translation: CASSLKGAPNEKLFF.

Turning to this clonotype: One junction end does not reproduce the germline sequence, and a read error may be involved. The chain uses TRBV15 and TRBJ2-5; D is unresolved. The assigned J gene may be wrong: the sequence end matches TRBJ2-7 better. CDR1 and CDR2 (germline): LNHNV, YYDKDF (reference sequence). The CDR3 is 13 amino acids. CDR3 bases: TGTGCCGCCAGCAGCTTGGGGTCCTACGAGCAGTACTTC. It specifies CAASSLGSYEQYF.

This clonotype was picked up many times. The chain uses TRBV19 and TRBJ2-7; TRBD1 might be the D (5 bases). V was pared by 0 bases and J by 0 bases, with 9 bases between. CDR3 length: 15 amino acids. CDR1 is LNHDA, CDR2 SQIVND, per germline (reference sequence). CDR3 in amino acids: CASSIDHRSSYEQYF. CDR3 coding DNA: TGTGCCAGTAGTATAGATCACAGGAGCTCCTACGAGCAGTACTTC.

At least ten counts were recorded for this clonotype. The V and J genes are TRBV20-1 and TRBJ1-3, with 7 nucleotides matching TRBD1. Germline CDR1 DFQATT, CDR2 SNEGSKA (reference sequence). The V segment lost 3 bases and the J segment 4 bases; nucleotides outside the gene matches: 6. The CDR3 is 14 residues long. CDR3 nucleotide sequence: TGCAGTGCTAGGGACAGGTCAGGGGGAAACACCATATATTTT. It yields the protein CSARDRSGGNTIYF.

The DNA for the CDR3 is TGTGCCAGCAGTTTAAGGGTCCGACAGACCCCCAACGAGCAGTACTTC. It translates to CASSLRVRQTPNEQYF. The genes are TRBV12-3 or TRBV12-4 and TRBJ2-7, with D maybe TRBD1 (5 bases). V was cut by 2 bases and J by 5 bases, with 19 bases left in between. The CDR3 contains 16 residues.